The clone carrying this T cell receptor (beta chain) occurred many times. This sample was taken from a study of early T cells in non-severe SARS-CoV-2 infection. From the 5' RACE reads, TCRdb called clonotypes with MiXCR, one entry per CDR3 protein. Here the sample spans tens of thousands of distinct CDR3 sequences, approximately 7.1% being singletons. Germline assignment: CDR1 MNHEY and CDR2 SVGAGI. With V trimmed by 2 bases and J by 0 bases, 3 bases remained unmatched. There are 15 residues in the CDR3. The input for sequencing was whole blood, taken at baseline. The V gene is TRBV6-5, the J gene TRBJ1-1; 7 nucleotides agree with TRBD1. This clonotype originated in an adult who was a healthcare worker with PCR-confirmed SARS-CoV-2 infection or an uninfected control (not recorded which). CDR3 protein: CASSYQGVMNTEAFF. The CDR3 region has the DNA TGTGCCAGCAGTTACCAGGGGGTAATGAACACTGAAGCTTTCTTT.